The text below deals with one TCR beta chain. Its antigen is currently unknown. This entry belongs to a study of STAT5B mutations in CD4+ large granular lymphocyte leukemia. The assay was run at survey level. Sequencing was performed with immunoSEQ multiplex PCR; in TCRdb, only in-frame clones are kept and a portion is missing. The sample contains over 30,000 clones, about four fifths of which appear only once. Study-wide points: Patient CD4-sorted repertoires stayed more clonal than healthy ones after leukemic-clone removal. 8/27 top patient clones versus 2/35 control clones were TRBV06-family.

Germline V gene lookup returns CDR1 MNHEY and CDR2 SMNVEV (reference sequence). Trimming cost V 6 bases and J 1 base; bases outside gene matches: 12. The CDR3 runs 17 residues. Sequencing was done on a sample of CD4+ T cells from blood buffy coats. The rearrangement links TRBV27 to TRBJ2-3; TRBD2 matches at 8 bases. This receptor was taken from a human donor in good health. The CDR3 sequence is CASSKTSGPGGTDTQYF. The CDR3 nucleotides read TGTGCCAGCAGCAAAACTAGCGGCCCAGGGGGCACAGATACGCAGTATTTT.